These T cell receptor beta chains were read from a single sample in a study of spatial heterogeneity in lung cancer. TCRdb re-called the 5' RACE reads with MiXCR, one entry per CDR3 protein. The repertoire holds under 75,000 distinct CDR3 sequences, with roughly 7.9% as singletons. The specimen comprised PBMCs, sampled at surgery. Every receptor here comes from a female donor with early-stage non-small cell lung cancer. CDR3s include the opening cysteine and the closing phenylalanine or tryptophan. The D gene is left open where the match is weak. Expanded clones are given a class, and other clones once, few, many or no size at all.

few	-	TRBJ1-6	TRBV6-5	TGTGCCAGCAGACCCGAAGGAGGGGTTCGGGATAATTCACCCCTCCACTTT	CASRPEGGVRDNSPLHF
many	-	TRBJ2-1	TRBV12-3/TRBV12-4	TGTGCCAGCAGCCCCTTACTCGTTGGGTTTCGGTTCTTC	CASSPLLVGFRFF
-	-	TRBJ2-5	TRBV5-5	TGTGCCAGCAGCTCCCGGGGGTTCCAATCGACCCAGTACTTC	CASSSRGFQSTQYF
many	-	TRBJ2-3	TRBV27	TGTGCCAGCAGTTTTCAAGCTAGCACAGATACGCAGTATTTT	CASSFQASTDTQYF
many	TRBD1	TRBJ1-5	TRBV24-1	TGTGCCACCAGCTCCGGGACAGTGAATCAGCCCCAGCATTTT	CATSSGTVNQPQHF
many	-	TRBJ2-3	TRBV10-3	TGTGCCATCAGTGAAAGGGCCCTACGAAGCACAGATACGCAGTATTTT	CAISERALRSTDTQYF
-	-	TRBJ2-7	TRBV6-5	TGTGCCAGCGGACCCGCGAGTAAGCAGTACTTC	CASGPASKQYF
many	-	TRBJ2-7	TRBV11-2	TGTGCCAGCAGCTTAGGAACGGGAACCTACGAGCAGTACTTC	CASSLGTGTYEQYF
few	TRBD2	TRBJ2-1	TRBV20-1	TGCAGTGCTAGGGTAGCGGGAGGGCCTTTAGATGAGCAGTTCTTC	CSARVAGGPLDEQFF
many	TRBD2	TRBJ2-1	TRBV7-9	TGTGCCAGCAGCGCCCGACTAGCGGGAGTCTCCAGCAATGAGCAGTTCTTC	CASSARLAGVSSNEQFF
many	TRBD1	TRBJ2-7	TRBV12-3/TRBV12-4	TGTGCCAGCACGCCGACAGGGGGCTCGGGCGAGCAGTACTTC	CASTPTGGSGEQYF
many	-	TRBJ1-5	TRBV5-1	TGCGCCAGCAGCCCGTTCGGAGGGGTCGATCAGCCCCAGCATTTT	CASSPFGGVDQPQHF
few	-	TRBJ2-3	TRBV13	TGTGCCAGCAGGAGGGTAGATACGCAGTATTTT	CASRRVDTQYF
-	TRBD1	TRBJ2-6	TRBV12-3/TRBV12-4	TGTGCCAGCAGTTTGGGGACAGTTCCTTCTGGGGCCAACGTCCTGACTTTC	CASSLGTVPSGANVLTF
many	-	TRBJ1-4	TRBV12-3/TRBV12-4	TGTGCCAGCAGTTCCACAACTAATGAAAAACTGTTTTTT	CASSSTTNEKLFF
many	-	TRBJ2-5	TRBV11-2	TGTGCCAGCAGCTTAGCCGACAGGCGGGAGACCCAGTACTTC	CASSLADRRETQYF
-	-	TRBJ2-3	TRBV4-2	TGTGCCAGCAGCCAAGATCTACAGGTGGGAAGGGATACGCAGTATTTT	CASSQDLQVGRDTQYF
few	TRBD2	TRBJ2-1	TRBV3-1	TGTGCCAGCGCCGGGACTAGCGGTTCCTACAATGAGCAGTTCTTC	CASAGTSGSYNEQFF
many	-	TRBJ2-2	TRBV18	TGTGCCAGCTCCTCTAGAGACTTGAACACCGGGGAGCTGTTTTTT	CASSSRDLNTGELFF
few	TRBD1	TRBJ1-4	TRBV24-1	TGTGCCACCGGGACAGGGCGTCCTAATGAAAAACTGTTTTTT	CATGTGRPNEKLFF
few	-	TRBJ1-5	TRBV28	TGTGCCAGCAGGCTACGGGGGGCGGGTCAGCCCCAGCATTTT	CASRLRGAGQPQHF
many	-	TRBJ2-5	TRBV5-1	TGCGCCAGCAGCTTAATGCAGGGTACAGAGACCCAGTACTTC	CASSLMQGTETQYF
-	-	TRBJ2-2	TRBV3-1	TGTGCCAGCAGCCTCGACAGGGACTGGGTAACCGGGGAGCTGTTTTTT	CASSLDRDWVTGELFF
-	-	TRBJ1-2	TRBV19	TGTGCCAGTAGTATTCGGGACGACTATGGCTACACCTTC	CASSIRDDYGYTF
-	-	TRBJ2-1	TRBV10-3	TGTGCCATCAGTGAGCAGGGGCGGAATGAGCAGTTCTTC	CAISEQGRNEQFF
-	-	TRBJ1-2	TRBV2	TGTGCTACGCTCAGCGTAAGTCGGGACTATGGCTACACCTTC	CATLSVSRDYGYTF
few	TRBD1	TRBJ2-2	TRBV28	TGTGCCAGCCGGAGACAGGGGTTCGGGGAGCTGTTTTTT	CASRRQGFGELFF
-	-	TRBJ1-5	TRBV6-1	TGTGCCAGCAGTGAAGCGATGTGGGCCCCCAATCAGCCCCAGCATTTT	CASSEAMWAPNQPQHF
-	-	TRBJ1-1	TRBV27	TGTGCCAGCAGTTTATCGGGCAGATCGGGGACTGAAGCTTTCTTT	CASSLSGRSGTEAFF
few	TRBD2	TRBJ2-1	TRBV7-8	TGTGCCAGCAGCTCCTCGGGACTAGCGGGGGGGCATCATGAGCAGTTCTTC	CASSSSGLAGGHHEQFF
few	-	TRBJ2-7	TRBV28	TGTGCCAGCAGTTCGCTTCCCACGGCATACGAGCAGTACTTC	CASSSLPTAYEQYF
many	TRBD2	TRBJ2-1	TRBV7-9	TGTGCCAGCAGCTTAGCCCTTGGAACTCTAGCGGTCAACAATGAGCAGTTCTTC	CASSLALGTLAVNNEQFF
few	-	TRBJ2-6	TRBV19	TGTGCCAGTACCTTTCTTGGTCAGGACTCCTTAGCTGGGGCCAACGTCCTGACTTTC	CASTFLGQDSLAGANVLTF
many	-	TRBJ1-6	TRBV9	TGTGCCAGCAGCGTTAGCCCGGACCCAATAAGCTCCTATAATTCACCCCTCCACTTT	CASSVSPDPISSYNSPLHF
-	-	TRBJ1-5	TRBV6-2/TRBV6-3	TGTGCCAGCAGTCCCGCCAGCATCCAGCCCCAGCATTTT	CASSPASIQPQHF
-	TRBD2	TRBJ2-1	TRBV10-3	TGTGCCATCAGAGCGGGAGATGGAAACAATGAGCAGTTCTTC	CAIRAGDGNNEQFF
-	TRBD2	TRBJ2-3	TRBV7-2	TGTGCCAGCAGCAATAGCGGGGGGACCAGCACAGATACGCAGTATTTT	CASSNSGGTSTDTQYF
-	-	TRBJ2-1	TRBV12-3/TRBV12-4	TGTGCCAGCAGCTCATCAAAGGGGAATGAGCAGTTCTTC	CASSSSKGNEQFF
few	TRBD2	TRBJ2-7	TRBV18	TGTGCCAGCTCACCAGGGAGCGGGATTACCTACGAGCAGTACTTC	CASSPGSGITYEQYF
-	-	TRBJ2-7	TRBV29-1	TGCAGCGTTAGGACAGCGGTGACCTACGAGCAGTACTTC	CSVRTAVTYEQYF
-	-	TRBJ2-3	TRBV11-2	TGTGCCAGCAGCTTAGAAACAGGTAGCACAGATACGCAGTATTTT	CASSLETGSTDTQYF
few	TRBD2	TRBJ2-1	TRBV4-2	TGTGCCAGCAGCCAAGTTTTAGCGGGGGATCGGAACAATGAGCAGTTCTTC	CASSQVLAGDRNNEQFF
few	TRBD1	TRBJ2-7	TRBV5-1	TGCGCCAGCATGATATTCCCGGGACAGGCGTCCTACGAGCAGTACTTC	CASMIFPGQASYEQYF
many	TRBD1	TRBJ1-1	TRBV20-1	TGCAGTGCTCCCAGGGAGGGGGCAGGTGAAGCTTTCTTT	CSAPREGAGEAFF
few	-	TRBJ2-6	TRBV27	TGTGCCAGCAGTTTATCGAGCCGTGGGACACAGGGATTCTCTGGGGCCAACGTCCTGACTTTC	CASSLSSRGTQGFSGANVLTF
many	-	TRBJ2-6	TRBV10-3	TGTGCCATCAGTGGGGCGGCTGGGGCCAACGTCCTGACTTTC	CAISGAAGANVLTF
many	TRBD2	TRBJ2-5	TRBV4-1	TGCGCCAGCAGCCAAGGAAGCGGGGGGGCATTATCCGAGACCCAGTACTTC	CASSQGSGGALSETQYF
many	-	TRBJ1-1	TRBV5-1	TGCGCCAGCAGCTTGGATGGGACGAACACTGAAGCTTTCTTT	CASSLDGTNTEAFF
few	-	TRBJ2-5	TRBV20-1	TGCAGTGCTAGATCCGGGACTGGGGGTCAAGAGACCCAGTACTTC	CSARSGTGGQETQYF
few	-	TRBJ2-5	TRBV11-2	TGTGCCAGCAGCATAAGGGTTAGGACGGCTTACCAAGAGACCCAGTACTTC	CASSIRVRTAYQETQYF
many	-	TRBJ2-2	TRBV5-1	TGCGCCAGCAGCTTGAGTATTGGAGGGACCACCGGGGAGCTGTTTTTT	CASSLSIGGTTGELFF
many	TRBD1	TRBJ1-1	TRBV13	TGTGCCAGCAGCTTAAGGTGGACAGGGGGCCACACTGAAGCTTTCTTT	CASSLRWTGGHTEAFF
-	-	TRBJ2-7	TRBV12-3/TRBV12-4	TGTGCCAGCAGTTTGCTCGGGAGACTCTACGAGCAGTACTTC	CASSLLGRLYEQYF
-	TRBD1	TRBJ1-1	TRBV25-1	TGTGCCAGCAGTGATCCAGGACAGGGCGTCTTAGCTTTCTTT	CASSDPGQGVLAFF
-	TRBD2	TRBJ2-3	TRBV20-1	TGCAGTGCGAGACTACTAGCGGGCCGCACAGATACGCAGTATTTT	CSARLLAGRTDTQYF